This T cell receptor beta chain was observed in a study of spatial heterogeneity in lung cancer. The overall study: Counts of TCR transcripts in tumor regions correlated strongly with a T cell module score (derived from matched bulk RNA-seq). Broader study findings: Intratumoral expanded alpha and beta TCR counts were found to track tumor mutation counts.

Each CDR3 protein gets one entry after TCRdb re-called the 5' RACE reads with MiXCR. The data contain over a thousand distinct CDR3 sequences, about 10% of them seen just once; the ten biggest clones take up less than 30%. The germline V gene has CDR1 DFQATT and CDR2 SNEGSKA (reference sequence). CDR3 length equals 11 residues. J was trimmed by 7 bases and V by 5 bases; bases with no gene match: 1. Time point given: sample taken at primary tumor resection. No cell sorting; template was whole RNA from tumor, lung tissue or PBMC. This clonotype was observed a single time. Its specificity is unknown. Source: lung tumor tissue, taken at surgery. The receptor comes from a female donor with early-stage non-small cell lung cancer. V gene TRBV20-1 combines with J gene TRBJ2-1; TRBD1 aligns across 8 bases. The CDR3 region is CSAGQGNEQFF. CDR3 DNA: TGCAGTGCTGGACAGGGAAATGAGCAGTTCTTC.